The 2 T cell receptor beta chains in this list originate from one sample, sequenced in a study of early T cells in non-severe SARS-CoV-2 infection. MiXCR, applied by TCRdb to the 5' RACE reads, yields one record per CDR3 protein. The sample comprises 75,000 to 80,000 distinct CDR3 sequences, over 8.5% of which are singletons, and 4.8% rests with the top ten. The sequencing input was whole blood. Receptors originate from an adult who was a healthcare worker with PCR-confirmed SARS-CoV-2 infection or an uninfected control (not recorded which).

This clonotype was counted ten times or more. V gene TRBV2 combines with J gene TRBJ2-4; weak D call: TRBD2 (6 bases). Deletions cut 5 bases from V and 0 bases from J, with 11 bases between. CDR1 is SNHLY, CDR2 FYNNEI, per germline. The CDR3 loop spans 15 amino acids. The CDR3 region is CASSPSEIAKNIQYF. The CDR3 DNA reads as TGTGCCAGCAGTCCTAGCGAGATAGCCAAAAACATTCAGTACTTC.

This clonotype has just a few counts. The CDR3 loop reads CASSLRQAYEQYF. CDR3 sequence (DNA): TGTGCCAGCTCACTGAGACAGGCTTACGAGCAGTACTTC. The chain joins TRBV18 to TRBJ2-7, with a tentative D call TRBD1 (6 bases). CDR3 length equals 13 residues. CDR1 and CDR2 (germline): KGHSH, LQKENI. Trimming shortened V by 4 bases and J by 4 bases, and 11 bases separated the two germline ends.